The 28 T cell receptor beta chains below were found in one sample sequenced in a study of Ad26.COV2.S vaccination and SARS-CoV-2 variants. Treatment here: around 19 received Ad26.COV2.S at low or high dose, single or two shots; about 5 received placebo; per-sample allocation not given. The samples were gathered on day 63 after the first injection of vaccine or placebo. Sequencing was performed with immunoSEQ multiplex PCR; in TCRdb, only in-frame clones are kept and a portion is missing. The sample has 360,000 or so clones; about 89% are singletons. The sequencing here drew on peripheral blood, taken in a trial of Ad26.COV2.S vaccine versus placebo. The receptors shown here come from a person aged 18-60 years who received the Ad26.COV2.S COVID-19 vaccine or a placebo.

This chain links TRBV7-2 with TRBJ2-7, with TRBD2 identical over 9 bases. The CDR3 consists of 14 residues. Trimming cost V 5 bases and J 2 bases; bases outside gene matches: 4. Per the germline V gene, CDR1 is SGHTA and CDR2 is FQGNSA. Here the CDR3 reads CASSKTSGPYEQYF. The CDR3 DNA is TGTGCCAGCAGCAAGACTAGCGGACCCTACGAGCAGTACTTC.

This chain uses TRBV5-6 with TRBJ2-3; 8 nucleotides agree with TRBD2. CDR3 length: 16 amino acids. Germline loops: CDR1 SGHDT, CDR2 YYEEEE. The J segment lost 1 base and the V segment lost 2 bases, leaving 6 bases of the junction unmatched. CDR3 residues: CASSLTSGRRTDTQYF. Written as DNA, the CDR3 is TGTGCCAGCAGCTTAACTAGCGGAAGACGCACAGATACGCAGTATTTT.

The chain links TRBV7-2 to TRBJ2-7; D not certain. Germline lookup yields CDR1 SGHTA and CDR2 FQGNSA. The CDR3 totals 10 residues. V lost 3 bases, J lost 4 bases, and 1 base lay in between. CDR3 protein: CASSLYEQYF. DNA for the CDR3: TGTGCCAGCAGCTTGTACGAGCAGTACTTC.

This chain uses TRBV5-1 with TRBJ1-2; TRBD1 aligns across 8 bases. Trimming cost V 4 bases and J 4 bases; bases outside gene matches: 9. In germline, CDR1 is SGHRS, CDR2 YFSETQ. CDR3 length: 15 residues. CDR3 in amino acids: CASSQPGQEVYGYTF. Written as DNA, the CDR3 is TGCGCCAGCAGCCAACCGGGACAGGAAGTCTATGGCTACACCTTC.

The chain couples TRBV10-3 to TRBJ2-1, with 9 bases aligning to TRBD2. CDR1 and CDR2 from the germline V gene are ENHRY and SYGVKD. The trim removed 2 bases at V and 10 bases at J, leaving 6 bases unmatched. This CDR3 has 14 residues. The CDR3 coding sequence is TGTGCCATCAGTGAGGGGTTAGCGGGAGTGGAGCAGTTCTTC. Encoded protein: CAISEGLAGVEQFF.

The chain uses TRBV19 and TRBJ2-1, with D uncertain. The length of the CDR3 is 12 residues. The V gene lost 5 bases and the J gene lost 8 bases, with 10 bases spanning the gap. CDR1 and CDR2 (germline): LNHDA, SQIVND (reference sequence). The CDR3 protein is CASSVPPYEQFF. For the CDR3, the DNA is TGTGCCAGTAGTGTCCCGCCATATGAGCAGTTCTTC.

The gene calls are TRBV28 and TRBJ2-5; tentative D call: TRBD1 (5 bases). With 1 base removed from V and 0 bases from J, the gap between germline ends came to 12 bases. CDR1 MDHEN and CDR2 SYDVKM come from the germline V gene. The CDR3 covers 16 residues. Here the CDR3 reads CASSLFDSSYQETQYF. As DNA, the CDR3 is TGTGCCAGCAGTTTATTCGACAGCTCGTACCAAGAGACCCAGTACTTC.

The chain has TRBV10-2 and TRBJ2-3; D not certain. Trimming cost V 2 bases and J 4 bases, with 16 bases left between them. CDR1 and CDR2 (germline): WSHSY, SAAADI. This CDR3 is built from 16 residues. The CDR3 nucleotides are TGCGCCAGCAGTGAGGTCGGGCTGAGGAGCGCAGATACGCAGTATTTT. Its translation is CASSEVGLRSADTQYF.

This rearrangement joins TRBV7-8 to TRBJ2-7; D remains unclear. The CDR3 sequence is 14 residues long. Trimming took off 7 bases at V and 7 bases at J, with 20 bases between the two ends. Germline V gene data show CDR1 as SGHVS and CDR2 as FQNEAQ. CDR3 amino acids: CASTPSSPWTEQYF. CDR3 nucleotides: TGTGCCAGCACTCCCTCGTCCCCCTGGACGGAGCAGTACTTC.

This clone has a handful of counts. The CDR3 sequence is CASHLGGGSRNEQFF. The DNA of the CDR3 is TGTGCCAGTCACCTTGGTGGCGGGAGCAGGAATGAGCAGTTCTTC. The V gene is TRBV19, the J gene TRBJ2-1; 7 bases are shared with TRBD2. Trimming took 8 bases from V and 7 from J; bases not matched to a gene: 14. CDR1 is LNHDA and CDR2 is SQIVND in the germline V gene (reference sequence). This CDR3 region has 15 residues.

The chain combines TRBV20-1 with TRBJ1-2; D unclear. Germline CDR1 DFQATT, CDR2 SNEGSKA (reference sequence). This CDR3 has 11 residues. The CDR3 sequence: CLGTANYGYTF. The CDR3 DNA follows: TGCCTAGGAACAGCTAACTATGGCTACACCTTC.

The chain recombines TRBV7-2 with TRBJ2-1; TRBD2 aligns across 7 bases. The V gene's germline CDR1 is SGHTA and CDR2 FQGNSA. The length of the CDR3 is 16 residues. V gave up 2 bases and J gave up 5 bases; unmatched junction bases: 9. The DNA for the CDR3 is TGTGCCAGCAGCTTAACCCGAGGAAGCGGGAACAATGAGCAGTTCTTC. Amino acid sequence: CASSLTRGSGNNEQFF.

This rearrangement joins TRBV5-1 to TRBJ2-1; TRBD2 agrees at 8 bases. This CDR3 has 16 residues. With V trimmed by 4 bases and J by 7 bases, 13 bases remained unmatched. In germline, CDR1 is SGHRS, CDR2 YFSETQ. The CDR3 sequence: CASSPGGIGGVNEQFF. DNA of the CDR3: TGCGCCAGCAGCCCGGGAGGGATAGGAGGAGTGAATGAGCAGTTCTTC.

The chain has TRBV3-1 (or the pseudogene TRBV3-2) and TRBJ2-2; D uncertain. In germline, CDR1 is LGHDT, CDR2 YNNKEL (reference sequence). The CDR3 has 14 residues. The V end was cut by 1 base, the J end by 1 base, with 4 bases between. CDR3 residues: CASSQAGNTGELFF. CDR3 nucleotides: TGTGCCAGCAGCCAAGCAGGGAACACCGGGGAGCTGTTTTTT.

The chain joins TRBV3-1 (or the pseudogene TRBV3-2) to TRBJ2-1; TRBD2 agrees at 10 bases. After removal of 1 base from V and 11 bases from J, the junction contained 8 bases not matched to a gene. CDR1 and CDR2 (germline): LGHDT, YNNKEL (reference sequence). This CDR3 is built from 15 residues. The DNA of the CDR3 is TGTGCCAGCAGCCAAGTCATAGCGGGAGGAAGGAAGCAGTTCTTC. Its translation: CASSQVIAGGRKQFF.

V usage is TRBV2 and J usage is TRBJ2-7; 12 bases align to TRBD1. The CDR3 contains 14 residues. Germline CDR1 reads SNHLY; CDR2 reads FYNNEI. V dropped 5 bases and J dropped 7; count of bases not matched to a gene: 6. The CDR3, as DNA: TGTGCCAGCAGTCTGGGGGACAGGGGGCGGGAGCAGTACTTC. It yields the protein CASSLGDRGREQYF.

This chain joins TRBV28 and TRBJ2-7, with 8 bases that match TRBD2. With V trimmed by 3 bases and J by 5 bases, 6 bases remained unmatched. Germline V gene lookup returns CDR1 MDHEN and CDR2 SYDVKM. There are 14 residues in the CDR3. Here the CDR3 reads CASSFFPGGDEQYF. The CDR3 bases are TGTGCCAGCAGTTTTTTTCCGGGAGGGGACGAGCAGTACTTC.

The V and J genes are TRBV4-2 and TRBJ2-7, with D maybe TRBD2 (5 bases). V lost 1 base, J lost 0 bases, and 13 bases lay in between. Germline V gene data show CDR1 as LGHNA and CDR2 as YNFKEQ. The CDR3 extends over 16 amino acids. CDR3 region: CASSQGIVAGSYEQYF. The CDR3 DNA follows: TGTGCCAGCAGCCAAGGAATAGTCGCGGGCTCCTACGAGCAGTACTTC.

The gene calls are TRBV30 and TRBJ2-7; D unclear. V lost 5 bases and J lost 6, with 11 bases in between. Germline V gene sequence: CDR1 GTSNPN, CDR2 SVGIG (reference sequence). The CDR3 totals 11 residues. DNA of the CDR3: TGTGCCTGGGGCCTCCAAGGCGAGCAGTACTTC. This gives the protein CAWGLQGEQYF. The full variable domain, its missing parts supplied by reference TRBV30 and TRBJ2-7, is SQTIHQWPATLVQPVGSPLSLECTVEGTSNPNLYWYRQAAGRGLQLLFYSVGIGQISSEVPQNLSASRPQDRQFILSSKKLLLSDSGFYLCAWGLQGEQYFGPGTRLTVT.

The rearrangement joins TRBV3-1 (or the pseudogene TRBV3-2) to TRBJ2-3; D unresolved. The ends were cut back, 5 bases at V and 0 bases at J, with 12 bases in the middle. From germline, CDR1 is LGHDT and CDR2 YNNKEL (reference sequence). This CDR3 is built from 15 residues. The CDR3 sequence is CASSFKPYSTDTQYF. In DNA form, the CDR3 reads TGTGCCAGCAGCTTCAAGCCGTATAGCACAGATACGCAGTATTTT.

The table lists this clone with a count of one. The chain is built from TRBV7-2 and TRBJ2-1; D may be TRBD1 or TRBD2 (5 bases each). V lost 4 bases and J 4 bases, leaving 5 bases between the germline ends. The CDR3 is made up of 12 amino acids. Germline CDR1 is SGHTA and CDR2 is FQGNSA. The CDR3 DNA follows: TGTGCCAGCAGCTGGGGGTACAATGAGCAGTTCTTC. This translates into CASSWGYNEQFF.

V usage is TRBV5-4 and J usage is TRBJ2-2; 15 bases are shared with TRBD2. This CDR3 comprises 18 residues. Losses at the gene ends were 4 bases for V and 4 bases for J; bases not matched to a gene: 8. Germline V CDR1 and CDR2: SGHNT, YYREEE (reference sequence). CDR3 nucleotides: TGTGCCAGCAGCCCCGGACTAGCGGGAGGGCGGGCCACCGGGGAGCTGTTTTTT. Translated, it gives CASSPGLAGGRATGELFF.

This chain connects TRBV5-1 to TRBJ1-1; maybe TRBD1 (5 bases). The germline V and J ends were trimmed by 4 bases and 0 bases, with 13 bases remaining between them. CDR1 is SGHRS and CDR2 is YFSETQ in the germline V gene. The CDR3 has 15 residues. CDR3 bases: TGCGCCAGCAGCCTCGACGGGGCTATGAACACTGAAGCTTTCTTT. Translating it yields CASSLDGAMNTEAFF.

This clone has just one count. The rearrangement uses TRBV5-1 and TRBJ2-7; D is unclear. CDR3 size: 13 residues. The V gene lost 1 base and the J gene lost 1 base, with 6 bases spanning the gap. Germline CDR1 and CDR2: SGHRS and YFSETQ. The CDR3 here is CASSLRTSYEQYF. The CDR3 region has the DNA TGCGCCAGCAGCTTGCGAACTTCCTACGAGCAGTACTTC.

V usage is TRBV28 and J usage is TRBJ2-5; a possible D gene is TRBD2 (7 bases). The CDR3 spans 14 residues. V was trimmed by 7 bases and J by 5 bases, leaving 17 bases between them. Per the germline V gene, CDR1 is MDHEN and CDR2 is SYDVKM. The CDR3, as DNA: TGTGCCAGCACCGCCGGCGGGGGCGGGGAGACCCAGTACTTC. Its translation: CASTAGGGGETQYF.

The chain employs TRBV11-1 and TRBJ1-4; D ambiguous. Germline V gene data show CDR1 as SGHAT and CDR2 as FQDESV (reference sequence). The CDR3 has 15 residues. V lost 2 bases and J 0 bases, leaving 7 bases between the germline ends. CDR3 DNA sequence: TGTGCCAGCAGCTTATCAGGTTCAACTAATGAAAAACTGTTTTTT. This encodes CASSLSGSTNEKLFF.

The gene calls are TRBV6-5 and TRBJ2-5, with a weak D call TRBD1 (6 bases). Germline V lookup: CDR1 MNHEY, CDR2 SVGAGI. V shed 2 bases and J shed 0 bases, with 10 bases lying between them. The CDR3 has 15 amino acids. CDR3 coding DNA: TGTGCCAGCAGTTACCTAGGACAGAACCAAGAGACCCAGTACTTC. Translation: CASSYLGQNQETQYF.

The chain employs TRBV5-1 and TRBJ2-2, with 10 bases aligning to TRBD1. Trimming at V came to 0 bases and at J to 6 bases, leaving 5 bases not matched to a gene. Germline lookup yields CDR1 SGHRS and CDR2 YFSETQ. This CDR3 contains 16 residues. The CDR3: CASSLELDRGSGELFF. CDR3 bases: TGCGCCAGCAGCTTGGAGTTGGACAGGGGGTCCGGGGAGCTGTTTTTT. The variable domain in full, completed from reference TRBV5-1 and TRBJ2-2, reads KAGVTQTPRYLIKTRGQQVTLSCSPISGHRSVSWYQQTPGQGLQFLFEYFSETQRNKGNFPGRFSGRQFSNSRSEMNVSTLELGDSALYLCASSLELDRGSGELFFGEGSRLTVL.